These 2 T cell receptor beta chains share one sample of origin, sequenced in a study of cytomegalovirus exposure and HLA in healthy donors. Both 60 Vbeta primers and 13 Jbeta primers went into the PCR. TCRdb's copy holds only in-frame clones and misses some; the assay was immunoSEQ multiplex PCR. The data contain 85,000 to 100,000 clones, around 59% of them singletons. Material for sequencing was PBMCs. Receptors originate from a human donor in good health.

The chain has TRBV11-2 and TRBJ1-1; tentative D call: TRBD1 (5 bases). Trimming pared 1 base from V and 10 bases from J, leaving 13 bases between. This CDR3 contains 13 residues. Germline CDR1 is SGHAT and CDR2 is FQNNGV. The CDR3 here is CASSLVVGGTAFF. CDR3 nucleotide sequence: TGTGCCAGCAGCTTAGTAGTCGGGGGGACAGCTTTCTTT.

This clone was counted a few times. As DNA, the CDR3 is TGTGCCAGCAGCTTGAGGGGGCAGAGCGGGGAGCTGTTTTTT. The encoded protein is CASSLRGQSGELFF. This rearrangement joins TRBV7-9 to TRBJ2-2, with 7 nucleotides matching TRBD1. With V trimmed by 3 bases and J by 7 bases, 5 bases remained unmatched. The germline gives CDR1 SEHNR, CDR2 FQNEAQ (reference sequence). The CDR3 extends over 14 amino acids.